This TCR beta chain was observed in a study of T cells in Graves' hyperthyroidism and ophthalmopathy (dated by TCRdb to between 2019 and 2020). Concerning the study at large: Peripheral blood was sampled at the time of initial diagnosis, prior to any treatment. A discovery cohort of about a hundred patients, fewer than 50 with Graves' ophthalmopathy and 55 to 60 with stable Graves' hyperthyroidism, was used to find distinguishing TCR V-J signatures. Prospective prediction of ophthalmopathy was tested in an independent validation cohort consisting of fewer than 20 hyperthyroidism patients and 15 or so patients who later progressed to ophthalmopathy. The 75 to 100 discovery patients were divided at random into training and test sets in a 7:3 ratio. In several Graves' hyperthyroidism patients, the study also compared T-cell repertoires from thyroid tissue with T-cell repertoires from blood. Once sampling was done, hyperthyroidism patients were given methimazole at a starting dose of 30 mg daily, whereas ophthalmopathy patients were given high-dose intravenous methylprednisolone. The paper describes TCR Vbeta CDR3 sequencing of 140 or so peripheral blood samples, made up of roughly 40 ophthalmopathy patients, around 78 hyperthyroidism patients and roughly 17 progressor patients.

The TCR beta CDR3 regions were amplified from RNA transcripts. A first-round RT-PCR of the TCR CDR3 used the HTBI primer set with the Qiagen OneStep RT-PCR kit. A second multiplex PCR round built the libraries, followed by size selection and purification. Paired-end sequencing of the libraries was performed with 100 bp reads on an Illumina HiSeq2000. On the study's bioinformatics: Raw data were processed with SOAPnuke, discarding reads with adapters, uncalled bases, mean Phred below 15, or no exact constant-primer or identifier match. COPE v1.2.5 was used to merge the high-quality paired reads, and each unique nucleotide sequence was defined as a clonotype. MiTCR v1.1 was used to align the clonotypes against IMGT TRBV, TRBD and TRBJ reference segments. The analysis included only V-J combinations with a frequency above 0.0001, which together covered more than 99% of the repertoires. A TCS score was defined as the ratio of F50 (clonal expansion) to E x V (chaos), with BLOSUM62-based TCRdist applied between CDR3 peptides within each V-J. Welch's t-statistics and random forest reduced around 550 V-J features to 13, which were used in a naive Bayes classifier (R e1071). TCRdb reran the public reads through fastp at Q25 and MiXCR, keeping productive beta chains. Rows merge per CDR3 protein into single entries with the most common DNA and genes. In this record, the V and J calls reflect TCRdb's handling and not the investigators' own analysis. This sample has 300,000 or so distinct CDR3 sequences in its table, and approximately 15% of those were observed once. 55% to 60% of the sample is held by the ten biggest clonotypes.

Moderately to severely active disease, a Clinical Activity Score of at least 3, a NOSPECS grade of at least 4, and a duration under 3 months were present in ophthalmopathy patients. Any patient with an uncontrolled infection, another autoimmune disease, pregnancy or lactation was excluded. Diagnoses were established on the basis of clinical symptoms, serum thyroxine and TRAb, thyroid ultrasound, and orbital computed tomography. Ficoll-Paque density gradient centrifugation was used to isolate PBMCs from approximately 10 ml of fresh peripheral blood. Total RNA was extracted using Trizol reagent, and RNA quality was assessed on an Agilent 2100 Bioanalyzer. The germline ends are 14 bases apart after V is trimmed by 4 bases and J by 3 bases. CDR1 and CDR2 (SGHKS, YYEKEE) derive from the germline V gene (reference sequence). From its cysteine to its phenylalanine, the CDR3 spans 15 amino acids. The DNA shown is the 45-base CDR3, in frame from base 1.

About this clonotype: The antigen this receptor binds is unknown. It has no much larger one-base neighbor in the sample; base qualities were not kept.

Results and caveats for the whole study, not just this receptor: During validation, the model predicted progression to ophthalmopathy a median of approximately 7 months ahead of onset, with roughly 65% sensitivity and around 73% specificity. In cross-validation, a model built on a 13 V-J signature told ophthalmopathy apart from stable hyperthyroidism with approximately 90% sensitivity and about 81% specificity, and in testing the same model reached 80%/75%. Most expanded thyroid clonotypes (frequency above 0.001) were also found in blood, which suggests that blood repertoires may mirror thyroid immune responses. Sample size was not statistically predetermined, and blinding of investigators to group allocation was not performed.

The clonotype comes from a woman in her sixties with Graves' ophthalmopathy. Sequencing input: blood. The chain links TRBV5-5 with TRBJ1-5; TRBD1 could be the D gene, as 6 bases match. This receptor has the CDR3 CASSQVTGLNQPQHF. The sequenced DNA is TGTGCCAGCAGCCAAGTAACAGGGCTCAATCAGCCCCAGCATTTT.